This T cell receptor beta chain was sequenced in a study of CD8+ T cells in alopecia areata. Following RNA extraction, reverse transcription yielded cDNA that acted as the sequencing template. TCRdb's copy holds only in-frame clones and misses some; the assay was immunoSEQ multiplex PCR. The sample carries a few hundred thousand clones, approximately 45% recorded once. This clone was observed a few times. After removal of 5 bases from V and 7 bases from J, the junction contained 14 bases not matched to a gene. This CDR3 is built from 18 residues. Germline loops: CDR1 SGHTA, CDR2 FQGNSA. The treatment was: oral pan-JAK inhibitor, 5-10 mg twice daily. Both peripheral blood and punch biopsies of lesional scalp skin were obtained from patients who had alopecia areata.

The sequences come from CD4+ T cells sorted from blood, collected at approximately week 37, from a patient treated with tofacitinib. The receptor was derived from a human donor with alopecia areata. This chain links TRBV7-2 with TRBJ2-2; 12 positions match TRBD2. The chain's CDR3 is CASSLTSGRSRTNGELFF. In nucleotides, the CDR3 is TGTGCCAGCAGCCTTACTAGCGGGAGGTCGAGAACTAACGGGGAGCTGTTTTTT.